This TCR beta chain was found in a study of high-grade serous ovarian cancer treatment subgroups. Study-wide findings and caveats: Clonal relatedness tracked neoantigen level, and by trend copy number and mutation load. Repertoire analysis covered CDR3 alone, not CDR1 or CDR2.

As concerns this clone: Its cognate antigen is unknown.

Tumor samples were obtained before definitive surgery or chemotherapy. Germline CDR1 and CDR2: MNHEY and SMNVEV (reference sequence). Trimming took 5 bases from V and 4 from J, leaving 9 bases between them. The CDR3 totals 12 residues. Clones were read by immunoSEQ multiplex PCR, and TCRdb kept only the in-frame ones, dropping some. The profile shows 35,000 to 45,000 clones, 75% to 85% of them singletons. The receptor was derived from a human donor with high-grade serous ovarian cancer. The specimen sequenced was tumor tissue. J is TRBJ2-7 and V is TRBV27; tentatively, D is TRBD1 or TRBD2 (5 bases each). CDR3 in DNA: TGTGCCAGCAGTCCTGGGGGATACGAGCAGTACTTC. The encoded protein is CASSPGGYEQYF.